The rows below give T cell receptor beta chains drawn from one sample of a study of T-cell reconstitution after alpha-beta-depleted transplantation in children. From the PCR reads, TCRdb called clonotypes with MiXCR, one entry per CDR3 protein. The data contain around 680,000 distinct CDR3 sequences, 16% of them singletons. The sample consisted of PBMCs from the stem cell graft donor, taken from the stem cell graft. These receptors all come from a human donor who donated a stem cell graft to a child with acute myeloid leukemia. Each CDR3 is given with its conserved first and last residue. Fields, in order: D gene, V gene, clone size, J gene, CDR3 DNA, CDR3 protein. D genes are given only for firm matches. Not all rows give a size; the values are once, few, many and, for expanded clones, a class.

d_gene: TRBD1; v_gene: TRBV20-1; abundance: many; j_gene: TRBJ1-4; CDR3nt: TGCAGTGCGCTCCAGGGGGCGGTAAATGAAAAACTGTTTTTT; CDR3aa: CSALQGAVNEKLFF
d_gene: TRBD1; v_gene: TRBV25-1; abundance: few; j_gene: TRBJ2-1; CDR3nt: TGTGCCAGCAGTGATCCCTTAGGACAGGGGGCGGGCGATGAGCAGTTCTTC; CDR3aa: CASSDPLGQGAGDEQFF
d_gene: -; v_gene: TRBV12-3/TRBV12-4; abundance: few; j_gene: TRBJ2-2; CDR3nt: TGTGCCAGCGGGGGGTTCGGCGGGGAGCTGTTTTTT; CDR3aa: CASGGFGGELFF
d_gene: TRBD1; v_gene: TRBV7-9; abundance: -; j_gene: TRBJ1-1; CDR3nt: TGTGCCAGCAGCCTCACAGGGGGCTCGGTGAACACTGAAGCTTACTTT; CDR3aa: CASSLTGGSVNTEAYF
d_gene: -; v_gene: TRBV12-3/TRBV12-4; abundance: many; j_gene: TRBJ1-1; CDR3nt: TGTGCCAGCAGTTTGAGGGCACGTAACACTGAAGCTTTCTTT; CDR3aa: CASSLRARNTEAFF
d_gene: -; v_gene: TRBV20-1; abundance: few; j_gene: TRBJ2-5; CDR3nt: TGCAGTGCTAGCTTAGGAGGACCCGGCACTGAGACCCAGTACTTC; CDR3aa: CSASLGGPGTETQYF
d_gene: TRBD2; v_gene: TRBV5-1; abundance: many; j_gene: TRBJ2-1; CDR3nt: TGCGCCAGCAGGCGGGGGAATGAGCAGTTCTTC; CDR3aa: CASRRGNEQFF
d_gene: TRBD2; v_gene: TRBV5-1; abundance: -; j_gene: TRBJ2-3; CDR3nt: TGCGCCAGCACACTAGCGGGCACAGATACGCAGTATTTT; CDR3aa: CASTLAGTDTQYF
d_gene: -; v_gene: TRBV6-2/TRBV6-3; abundance: -; j_gene: TRBJ2-7; CDR3nt: TGTGCCAGCAGTTATTCCAGGCAGGGACTGTTCTACGAGCAGTACTTC; CDR3aa: CASSYSRQGLFYEQYF
d_gene: -; v_gene: TRBV9; abundance: many; j_gene: TRBJ1-6; CDR3nt: TGTGCCAGCAGCGCCTATAATTCACCCCTCCACTTT; CDR3aa: CASSAYNSPLHF
d_gene: TRBD1; v_gene: TRBV20-1; abundance: many; j_gene: TRBJ2-7; CDR3nt: TGCAGTGCTAGCCCTCGGACAGGGAGGTACGAGCAGTACTTC; CDR3aa: CSASPRTGRYEQYF
d_gene: TRBD2; v_gene: TRBV7-6; abundance: -; j_gene: TRBJ2-1; CDR3nt: TGTGCCAGCAGCCTACGGGGGGGAGGGAGAAACAATGAGCAGTTCTTC; CDR3aa: CASSLRGGGRNNEQFF
d_gene: TRBD2; v_gene: TRBV5-5; abundance: -; j_gene: TRBJ2-1; CDR3nt: TGTGCCAGCAGTGCGATAACTAGCGGACCCAATGAGCAGTTCTTC; CDR3aa: CASSAITSGPNEQFF
d_gene: TRBD1; v_gene: TRBV5-5; abundance: -; j_gene: TRBJ1-1; CDR3nt: TGTGCCAGCAGCTTAGGGATGACAGGGTCCGCTTTCTTT; CDR3aa: CASSLGMTGSAFF
d_gene: TRBD2; v_gene: TRBV20-1; abundance: many; j_gene: TRBJ2-1; CDR3nt: TGCAGTGCTAGGGCTCTAGCGGGTAAGCAGTTCTTC; CDR3aa: CSARALAGKQFF
d_gene: -; v_gene: TRBV29-1; abundance: many; j_gene: TRBJ1-1; CDR3nt: TGCAGCGTTGAAGACGATGCCAGGAGGAACACTGAAGCTTTCTTT; CDR3aa: CSVEDDARRNTEAFF
d_gene: TRBD1; v_gene: TRBV6-6; abundance: many; j_gene: TRBJ2-7; CDR3nt: TGTGCCAGCAGCCAAGACAGGGGACTTTACTTC; CDR3aa: CASSQDRGLYF
d_gene: -; v_gene: TRBV29-1; abundance: few; j_gene: TRBJ2-2; CDR3nt: TGCAGCGTTGAAGGCCGGAGCACCGGGGAGCTGTTTTTT; CDR3aa: CSVEGRSTGELFF
d_gene: TRBD1; v_gene: TRBV6-5; abundance: -; j_gene: TRBJ2-3; CDR3nt: TGTGCCAGCAGTTTCGACAGGGGGATAAGGATTGATACGCAGTATTTT; CDR3aa: CASSFDRGIRIDTQYF
d_gene: TRBD1; v_gene: TRBV29-1; abundance: many; j_gene: TRBJ2-1; CDR3nt: TGCAGCGTGGGACAGGGCAACAATGAGCAGTTCTTC; CDR3aa: CSVGQGNNEQFF
d_gene: TRBD2; v_gene: TRBV20-1; abundance: many; j_gene: TRBJ2-3; CDR3nt: TGCAGTGGGACTAGGAGAACAGATACGCAGTATTTT; CDR3aa: CSGTRRTDTQYF
d_gene: TRBD1; v_gene: TRBV9; abundance: many; j_gene: TRBJ2-7; CDR3nt: TGTGCCAGCAGCGTTTTGTCCGGACAGGGACCCTCAGAGCAGTACTTC; CDR3aa: CASSVLSGQGPSEQYF
d_gene: TRBD1; v_gene: TRBV5-1; abundance: -; j_gene: TRBJ1-5; CDR3nt: TGCGCCAGCAGCTTCGGGACAGGGCCTAATAGCAATCAGCCCCAGCATTTT; CDR3aa: CASSFGTGPNSNQPQHF
d_gene: -; v_gene: TRBV5-1; abundance: -; j_gene: TRBJ2-1; CDR3nt: TGCGCCAGTTACATCGAAAGGAGCTCCTACAATGAGCAGTTCTTC; CDR3aa: CASYIERSSYNEQFF
d_gene: -; v_gene: TRBV5-1; abundance: few; j_gene: TRBJ1-1; CDR3nt: TGCGCCAGCAGTTTGGCGGTTAGCACTGAAGCTTTCTTT; CDR3aa: CASSLAVSTEAFF
d_gene: -; v_gene: TRBV13; abundance: -; j_gene: TRBJ2-2; CDR3nt: TGTGCCAGCAGCCCTTCAGCCTTAGCGCCTTTGAACACCGGGGAGCTGTTTTTT; CDR3aa: CASSPSALAPLNTGELFF
d_gene: TRBD2; v_gene: TRBV7-2; abundance: many; j_gene: TRBJ2-7; CDR3nt: TGTGCCAGCAGCTTAGGTAGCGGGGGGGACGAGCAGTACTTC; CDR3aa: CASSLGSGGDEQYF
d_gene: -; v_gene: TRBV7-2; abundance: -; j_gene: TRBJ1-4; CDR3nt: TGTGCCAGCAGCCCCTACAGGGATGAAAAACTGTTTTTT; CDR3aa: CASSPYRDEKLFF
d_gene: TRBD2; v_gene: TRBV20-1; abundance: many; j_gene: TRBJ2-3; CDR3nt: TGCAGTGCTACTAGCGGGGGGGTTAGCACAGATACGCAGTATTTT; CDR3aa: CSATSGGVSTDTQYF
d_gene: -; v_gene: TRBV13; abundance: -; j_gene: TRBJ1-1; CDR3nt: TGTGCCAGCAGCTACCTGACTAGTCGTGACACTGAAGCTTTCTTT; CDR3aa: CASSYLTSRDTEAFF
d_gene: -; v_gene: TRBV12-3/TRBV12-4; abundance: -; j_gene: TRBJ2-7; CDR3nt: TGTGCCAGCAGCCCCATAAGCTCCTACGAGCAGTACTTC; CDR3aa: CASSPISSYEQYF
d_gene: TRBD2; v_gene: TRBV20-1; abundance: many; j_gene: TRBJ2-1; CDR3nt: TGCAGTGCTAGACCCGGGACTAGCGGCAATGAGCAGTTCTTC; CDR3aa: CSARPGTSGNEQFF
d_gene: TRBD2; v_gene: TRBV20-1; abundance: many; j_gene: TRBJ2-3; CDR3nt: TGCAGTGGTCGACTAGCGGGGGGAAATACGCAGTATTTT; CDR3aa: CSGRLAGGNTQYF